This T cell receptor beta chain comes out of a study of prognosis after radiotherapy for stage I lung cancer. V was cut by 4 bases and J by 8 bases, with 18 bases left in between. The CDR3 covers 15 residues. In germline, CDR1 is SGHVS, CDR2 FQNEAQ. As to this clonotype: Its cognate antigen is unknown.

Whole-study findings and limits: The tumor specificity of expanded TCR clones remained undetermined.

The authors amplified TCR beta CDR3 from genomic DNA using two-round multiplex PCR. Every TRBV and TRBJ gene had its own specific primer in first-round PCR. Universal primers drove the second round of PCR amplification. MiXCR, run by TCRdb on the multiplex PCR reads, gives a single entry per CDR3 protein. The top ten clones hold 15% of a sample with 30,000 or so distinct CDR3 sequences, about 39% of them seen once. Material: PBMCs, obtained before or after stereotactic body radiation therapy (not recorded which). This clonotype originated in a donor aged 50 or older with non-small cell lung cancer. This chain uses TRBV7-8 with TRBJ2-1; D uncertain. In DNA, the CDR3 is TGTGCCAGCAGCTCCTTAGGAAGGGTTTTGGATGAGCAGTTCTTC. It is translated as CASSSLGRVLDEQFF.